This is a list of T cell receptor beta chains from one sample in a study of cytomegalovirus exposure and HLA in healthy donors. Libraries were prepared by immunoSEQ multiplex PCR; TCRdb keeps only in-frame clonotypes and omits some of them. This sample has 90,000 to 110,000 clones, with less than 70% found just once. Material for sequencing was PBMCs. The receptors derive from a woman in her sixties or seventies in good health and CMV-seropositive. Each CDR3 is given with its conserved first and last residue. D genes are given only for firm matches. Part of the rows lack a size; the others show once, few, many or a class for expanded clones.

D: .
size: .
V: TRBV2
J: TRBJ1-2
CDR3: CASSDVSNYGYTF
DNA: TGTGCCAGCAGTGACGTCTCTAACTATGGCTACACCTTC

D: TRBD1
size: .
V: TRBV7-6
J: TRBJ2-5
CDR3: CASSLGQGQETQYF
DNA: TGTGCCAGCAGTTTGGGACAGGGGCAAGAGACCCAGTACTTC

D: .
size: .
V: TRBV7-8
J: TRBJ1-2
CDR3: CASSLGGEWGYTF
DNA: TGTGCCAGCAGCTTGGGGGGGGAATGGGGCTACACCTTC

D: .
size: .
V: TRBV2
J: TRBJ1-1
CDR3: CASSEEDRPLVKAFF
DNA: TGTGCCAGCAGTGAAGAGGACAGACCCCTCGTGAAAGCTTTCTTT

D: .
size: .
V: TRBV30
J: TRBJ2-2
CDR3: CAWRVGALDTGELFF
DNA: TGTGCCTGGAGGGTAGGGGCCTTAGACACCGGGGAGCTGTTTTTT

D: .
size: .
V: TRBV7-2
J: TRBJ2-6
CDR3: CASSPVTRANVLTF
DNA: TGTGCCAGCAGCCCAGTAACCCGGGCCAACGTCCTGACTTTC

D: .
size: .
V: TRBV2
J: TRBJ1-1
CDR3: CASSEQGWGTEAFF
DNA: TGTGCCAGCAGTGAACAGGGGTGGGGCACTGAAGCTTTCTTT

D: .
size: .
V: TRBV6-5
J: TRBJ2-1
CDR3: CASSSETRRQFF
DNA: TGTGCCAGCAGCTCGGAGACTAGACGCCAGTTCTTC

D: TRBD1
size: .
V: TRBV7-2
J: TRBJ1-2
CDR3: CASSFHRGPTDYGYTF
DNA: TGTGCCAGCAGCTTCCACAGGGGGCCGACGGACTATGGCTACACCTTC

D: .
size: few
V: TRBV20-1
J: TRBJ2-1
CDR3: CSARAEGRRFF
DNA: TGCAGTGCTAGAGCGGAGGGGAGGAGGTTCTTC

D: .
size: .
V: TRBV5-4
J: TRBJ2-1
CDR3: CASTSRAGGNEQFF
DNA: TGTGCCAGCACCTCACGAGCGGGCGGGAATGAGCAGTTCTTC

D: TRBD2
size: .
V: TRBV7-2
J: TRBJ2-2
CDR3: CASTVRGLAFRETGELFF
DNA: TGTGCCAGCACCGTTCGGGGACTAGCCTTTCGGGAGACCGGGGAGCTGTTTTTT

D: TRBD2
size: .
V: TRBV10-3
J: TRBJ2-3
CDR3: CAISDSSGGAADTQYF
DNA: TGTGCCATCAGTGATAGTAGCGGGGGGGCAGCAGATACGCAGTATTTT

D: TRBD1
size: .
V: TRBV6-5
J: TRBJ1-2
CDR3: CASSVSGQGNYGYTF
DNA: TGTGCCAGCAGCGTATCGGGACAGGGCAACTATGGCTACACCTTC